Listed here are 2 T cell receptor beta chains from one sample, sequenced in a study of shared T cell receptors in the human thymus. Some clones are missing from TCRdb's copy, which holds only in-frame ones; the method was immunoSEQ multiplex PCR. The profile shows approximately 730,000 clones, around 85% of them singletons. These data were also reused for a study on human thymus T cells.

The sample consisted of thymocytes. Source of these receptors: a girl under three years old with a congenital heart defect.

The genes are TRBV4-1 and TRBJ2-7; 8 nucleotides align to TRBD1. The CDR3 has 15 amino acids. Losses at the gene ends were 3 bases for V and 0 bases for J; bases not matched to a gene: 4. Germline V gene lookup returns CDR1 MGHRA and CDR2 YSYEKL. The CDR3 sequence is CASSHRTGTSYEQYF. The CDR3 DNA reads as TGCGCCAGCAGCCACCGGACAGGGACCTCCTACGAGCAGTACTTC.

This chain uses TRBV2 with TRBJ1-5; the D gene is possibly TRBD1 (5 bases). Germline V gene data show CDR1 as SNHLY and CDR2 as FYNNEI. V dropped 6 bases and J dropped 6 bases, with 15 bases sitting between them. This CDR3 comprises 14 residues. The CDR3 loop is CASSGTGETQPQHF. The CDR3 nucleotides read TGTGCCAGCAGCGGGACGGGGGAAACTCAGCCCCAGCATTTT.